The TCR beta chain described here comes from a study of regulatory T cells in long-lasting Graves disease. Findings and caveats of the study: There were preferences for TRBV28, TRBJ1-2 and TRBJ2-5 in persistent disease.

Time point: newly diagnosed GD, antithyroid drugs for less than 3 months. Generation of the TCR library employed RNA extracted from PBMCs. Relying on iRepertoire HTBI primers and Arm-PCR of CDR3 regions, the team built TCR beta libraries. One entry per CDR3 protein results from TCRdb running MiXCR on the multiplex PCR reads. The sample records about 350,000 distinct CDR3 sequences, 16% being singletons. This clonotype came up many times. Its antigen remains unidentified. Germline values: CDR1 SGHRS, CDR2 YFSETQ. This CDR3 region has 15 residues. V gave up 0 bases and J gave up 8 bases, with 14 bases separating them. These sequences were also reported in another study, on T cells in Graves' hyperthyroidism and ophthalmopathy.

The chain employs TRBV5-1 and TRBJ1-4; possible D gene TRBD1, 6 bases. Here the sequenced sample was peripheral blood mononuclear cells (PBMCs), taken at new diagnosis, from a patient treated with antithyroid drugs. This clonotype originated in a woman aged 18-29 years with Graves disease. CDR3: CASSLAGEVGEKLFF. DNA of the CDR3: TGCGCCAGCAGCTTGGCAGGGGAGGTTGGAGAAAAACTGTTTTTT.